This T cell receptor (beta chain) was captured in a study of T cell responses to AZD1222 COVID-19 vaccine. Points from the study as a whole: Only a handful of AZD1222 recipients were seropositive at baseline. Clonal diversity was possibly underestimated, and the donors were mostly white British, with more females. Targets within unmutated variant regions were reportedly found for nearly half of spike-specific TCRs.

The CDR3 runs to 15 residues. Trimming took 3 bases from V and 4 from J; bases not matched to a gene: 6. The germline V gene encodes CDR1 SGHTA and CDR2 FQGNSA. Sequencing used immunoSEQ multiplex PCR; TCRdb keeps in-frame clones, though not all of them. The sample holds around 140,000 clones, more than 85% seen once. This clone was seen only once. What it binds is unknown. The genes are TRBV7-2 and TRBJ2-3, with 8 positions matching TRBD2. The specimen was peripheral blood, collected on day 0 of AZD1222 vaccination. The receptor was isolated from an adult in good health. Here the CDR3 DNA reads TGTGCCAGCAGCTTTGGACTAGCTAGGGCAGATACGCAGTATTTT. The encoded protein is CASSFGLARADTQYF. Full variable domain (missing parts from reference TRBV7-2 and TRBJ2-3): GAGVSQSPSNKVTEKGKDVELRCDPISGHTALYWYRQSLGQGLEFLIYFQGNSAPDKSGLPSDRFSAERTGGSVSTLTIQRTQQEDSAVYLCASSFGLARADTQYFGPGTRLTVL.